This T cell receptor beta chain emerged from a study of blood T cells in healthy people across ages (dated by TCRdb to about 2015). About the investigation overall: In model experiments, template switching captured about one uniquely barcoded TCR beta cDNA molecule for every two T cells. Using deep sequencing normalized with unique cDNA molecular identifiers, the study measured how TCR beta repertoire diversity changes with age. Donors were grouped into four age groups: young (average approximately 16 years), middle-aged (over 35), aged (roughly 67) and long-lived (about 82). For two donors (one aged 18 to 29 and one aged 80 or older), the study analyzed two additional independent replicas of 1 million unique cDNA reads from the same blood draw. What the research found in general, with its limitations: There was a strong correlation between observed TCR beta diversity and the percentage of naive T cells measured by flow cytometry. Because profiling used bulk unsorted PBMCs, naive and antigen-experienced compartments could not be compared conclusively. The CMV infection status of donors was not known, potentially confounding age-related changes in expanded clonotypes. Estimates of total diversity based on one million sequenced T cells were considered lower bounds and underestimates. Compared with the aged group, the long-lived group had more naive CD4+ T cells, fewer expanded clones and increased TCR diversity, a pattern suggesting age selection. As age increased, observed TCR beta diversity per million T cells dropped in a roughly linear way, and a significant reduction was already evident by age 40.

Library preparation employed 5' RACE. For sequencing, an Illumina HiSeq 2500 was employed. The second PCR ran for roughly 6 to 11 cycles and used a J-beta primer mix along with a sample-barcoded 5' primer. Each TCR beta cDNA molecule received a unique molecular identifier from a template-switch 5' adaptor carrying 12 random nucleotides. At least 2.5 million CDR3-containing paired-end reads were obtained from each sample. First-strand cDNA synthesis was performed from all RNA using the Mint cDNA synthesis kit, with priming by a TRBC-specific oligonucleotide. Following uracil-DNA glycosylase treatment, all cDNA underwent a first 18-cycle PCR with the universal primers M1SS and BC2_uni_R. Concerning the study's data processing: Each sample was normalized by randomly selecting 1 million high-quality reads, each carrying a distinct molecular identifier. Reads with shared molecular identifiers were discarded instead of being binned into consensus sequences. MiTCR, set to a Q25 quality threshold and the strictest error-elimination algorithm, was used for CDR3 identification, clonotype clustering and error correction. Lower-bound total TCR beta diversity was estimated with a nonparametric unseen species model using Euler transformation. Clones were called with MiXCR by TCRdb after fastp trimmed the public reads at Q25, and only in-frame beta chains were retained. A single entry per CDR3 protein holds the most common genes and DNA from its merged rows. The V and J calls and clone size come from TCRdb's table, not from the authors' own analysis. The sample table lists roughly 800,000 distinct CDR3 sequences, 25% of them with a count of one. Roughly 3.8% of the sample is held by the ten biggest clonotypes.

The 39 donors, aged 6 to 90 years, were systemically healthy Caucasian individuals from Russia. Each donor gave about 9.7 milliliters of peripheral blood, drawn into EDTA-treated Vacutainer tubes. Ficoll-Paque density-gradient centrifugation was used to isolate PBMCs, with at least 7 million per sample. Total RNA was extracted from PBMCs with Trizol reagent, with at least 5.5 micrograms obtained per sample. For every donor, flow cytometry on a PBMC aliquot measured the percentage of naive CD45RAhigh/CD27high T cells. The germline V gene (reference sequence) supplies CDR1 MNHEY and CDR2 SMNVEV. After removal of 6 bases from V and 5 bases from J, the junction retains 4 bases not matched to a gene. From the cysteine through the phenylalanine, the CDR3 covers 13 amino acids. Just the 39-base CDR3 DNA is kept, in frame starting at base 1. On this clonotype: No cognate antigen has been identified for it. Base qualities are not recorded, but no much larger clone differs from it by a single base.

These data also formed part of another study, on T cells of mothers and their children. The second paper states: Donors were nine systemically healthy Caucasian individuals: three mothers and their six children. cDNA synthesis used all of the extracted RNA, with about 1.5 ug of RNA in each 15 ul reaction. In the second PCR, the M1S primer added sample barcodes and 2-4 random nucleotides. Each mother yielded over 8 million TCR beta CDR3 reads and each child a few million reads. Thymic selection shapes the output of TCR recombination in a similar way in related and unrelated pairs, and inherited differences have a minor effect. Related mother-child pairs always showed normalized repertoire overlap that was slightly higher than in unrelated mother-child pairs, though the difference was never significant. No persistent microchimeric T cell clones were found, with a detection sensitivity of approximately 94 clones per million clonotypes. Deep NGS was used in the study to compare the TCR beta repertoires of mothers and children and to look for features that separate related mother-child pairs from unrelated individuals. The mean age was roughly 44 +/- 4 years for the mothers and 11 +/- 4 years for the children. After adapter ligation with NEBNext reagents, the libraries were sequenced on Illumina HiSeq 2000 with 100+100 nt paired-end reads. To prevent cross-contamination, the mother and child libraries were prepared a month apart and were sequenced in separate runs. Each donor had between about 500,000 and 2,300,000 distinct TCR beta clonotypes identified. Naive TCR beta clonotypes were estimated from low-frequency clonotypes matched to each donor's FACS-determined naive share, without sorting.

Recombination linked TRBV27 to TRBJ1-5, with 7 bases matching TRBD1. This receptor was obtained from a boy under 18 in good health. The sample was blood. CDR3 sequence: CASSGTAYQPQHF. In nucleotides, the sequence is TGTGCCAGCAGCGGGACAGCATATCAGCCCCAGCATTTT.